This T cell receptor (beta chain) was recovered during a study of CD8+CD57+ T cells in acquired aplastic anemia. The CDR3 has 15 amino acids. Germline CDR1 and CDR2: SGHRS and YFSETQ. Selection for sequencing was limited to patients who had shown CD8+CD57+ cell expansion by flow cytometry. TCR beta VDJ and CDR3 profiling used genomic DNA as template. TCRdb analysed the reads with MiXCR anew, one entry per CDR3 protein. The sample yields about 120,000 distinct CDR3 sequences, about 60% seen once. The specimen sequenced was sorted CD4+, CD8+, or CD8+CD57+ T cells (not recorded which) from PBMCs. This TCR was sampled from a human donor with aplastic anemia. V and J are TRBV5-1 and TRBJ2-1, with 12 bases aligning to TRBD2. Near its end, the DNA agrees better with TRBJ2-7, so the J call may be wrong. The CDR3: CASSGTSGPSYEQYF. The DNA for the CDR3 is TGCGCCAGCAGCGGGACTAGCGGGCCCTCCTACGAGCAGTACTTC.